This record concerns one T cell receptor beta chain sequence. Trimming removed 4 bases from V and 8 bases from J, with 15 bases in between. This CDR3 is 14 amino acids long. From germline, CDR1 is ENHRY and CDR2 SYGVKD. The data derive from a study of blood T cell repertoires in COVID-19. Study-level background: Some COVID-19 samples were acute and others convalescent; all came from the United States, Italy and Spain.

Profiled with immunoSEQ multiplex PCR; TCRdb holds only in-frame clones, not every one. The table lists about 150,000 clones, more than 75% of them singletons. The TCR was taken from a woman in her 70s with COVID-19, enrolled during active disease. The chain links TRBV10-3 to TRBJ2-1, with a weak D call TRBD2 (7 bases). Sequencing was carried out using peripheral blood. Here the CDR3 DNA reads TGTGCCATCAGTGCGGCGGGGGCGGTGTATGAGCAGTTCTTC. Its protein product is CAISAAGAVYEQFF.